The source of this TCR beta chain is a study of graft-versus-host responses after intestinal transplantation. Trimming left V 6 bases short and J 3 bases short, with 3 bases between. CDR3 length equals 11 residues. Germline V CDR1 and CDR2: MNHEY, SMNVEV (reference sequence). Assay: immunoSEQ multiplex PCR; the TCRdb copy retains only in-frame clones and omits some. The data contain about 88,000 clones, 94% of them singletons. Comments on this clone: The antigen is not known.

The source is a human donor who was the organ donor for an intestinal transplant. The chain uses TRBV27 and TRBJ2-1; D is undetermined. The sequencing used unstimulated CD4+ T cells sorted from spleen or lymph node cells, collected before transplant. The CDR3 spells CASRNYNEQFF. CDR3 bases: TGTGCCAGCAGAAACTACAATGAGCAGTTCTTC.